The 29 T cell receptor beta chains given below trace back to one sample, sequenced in a study of glioma-infiltrating T cells after dendritic cell vaccination. This table comes from immunoSEQ multiplex PCR, and its TCRdb copy is limited to in-frame clones, with some not included. In the table there are 30,000 to 40,000 clones, about 80% of which are singletons. The sample in question was blood, obtained before dendritic cell vaccination. These receptors were obtained from a human donor with glioblastoma.

The genes are TRBV29-1 and TRBJ1-5; 7 nucleotides align to TRBD1. The V and J ends lost 7 bases and 6 bases, in that order; junction bases with no gene match: 9. CDR3 size: 13 residues. The germline V gene encodes CDR1 SQVTM and CDR2 ANQGSEA. CDR3 bases: TGCAGCGCCACAGGGGAGTCGGGTCAGCCCCAGCATTTT. Its protein is CSATGESGQPQHF.

The V and J genes are TRBV10-1 and TRBJ2-5, with 8 bases identical to TRBD1. The CDR3 loop spans 14 amino acids. The germline V gene has CDR1 WNHNN and CDR2 SYGVQD (reference sequence). Germline trimming cut 7 bases from V and 0 bases from J; bases unmatched to any gene: 4. The CDR3 loop reads CASNRTGHQETQYF. CDR3 DNA sequence: TGCGCCAGCAATCGGACAGGGCACCAAGAGACCCAGTACTTC.

This chain uses TRBV5-1 with TRBJ2-5; possible D gene TRBD2, 6 bases. The length of the CDR3 is 15 residues. Trimming removed 4 bases at V and 1 base at J, with 14 bases between. Germline loops: CDR1 SGHRS, CDR2 YFSETQ. CDR3 region: CASSTEMGGQETQYF. In DNA, the CDR3 is TGCGCCAGCAGCACAGAAATGGGGGGCCAAGAGACCCAGTACTTC. Drawing the rest from reference TRBV5-1 and TRBJ2-5, the complete variable domain is KAGVTQTPRYLIKTRGQQVTLSCSPISGHRSVSWYQQTPGQGLQFLFEYFSETQRNKGNFPGRFSGRQFSNSRSEMNVSTLELGDSALYLCASSTEMGGQETQYFGPGTRLLVL.

The chain recombines TRBV4-1 with TRBJ2-7, with 7 positions matching TRBD2. J was trimmed by 2 bases and V by 4 bases; bases with no gene match: 8. This CDR3 contains 15 residues. Germline V gives CDR1 MGHRA, CDR2 YSYEKL. In DNA form, the CDR3 reads TGCGCCAGCAGCCCCCGCGGGGGTTCGCCCTACGAGCAGTACTTC. The encoded protein is CASSPRGGSPYEQYF.

This rearrangement joins TRBV15 to TRBJ2-7; D uncertain. Germline lookup yields CDR1 LNHNV and CDR2 YYDKDF (reference sequence). The length of the CDR3 is 14 residues. Trimming removed 3 bases at V and 4 bases at J, with 13 bases between. In nucleotides, the CDR3 is TGTGCCACCAGCAGGCTATCGACACCGTACGAGCAGTACTTC. The encoded protein is CATSRLSTPYEQYF.

This clone appeared a single time. The CDR3 loop reads CASRGTGLYEQYF. In nucleotides, the CDR3 is TGTGCCAGCCGAGGGACGGGACTTTACGAGCAGTACTTC. The chain has TRBV6-6 and TRBJ2-7; a weak D match, TRBD2 (6 bases). The V gene lost 8 bases and the J gene lost 4 bases, with 15 bases spanning the gap. The CDR3 length is 13 residues. Germline assignment: CDR1 MNHNY and CDR2 SVGAGI (reference sequence).

This sequence joins TRBV27 and TRBJ1-4, with D possibly matching TRBD1 (6 bases). The V gene's germline CDR1 is MNHEY and CDR2 SMNVEV (reference sequence). This CDR3 is built from 15 residues. Trimming stripped 0 bases from V and 9 bases from J, with 14 bases between. As DNA, the CDR3 is TGTGCCAGCAGTTTATCGGGCGGCAGGGGCCAAAAACTGTTTTTT. This codes for CASSLSGGRGQKLFF.

The V call is TRBV7-6, the J call TRBJ1-1; no clear D gene. The germline gives CDR1 SGHVS, CDR2 FNYEAQ. The CDR3 has 13 residues. The V end lost 2 bases, the J end lost 3 bases, and 7 bases lay between the germline ends. CDR3 nucleotide sequence: TGTGCCAGCAGCTTAAGAGTGGACACTGAAGCTTTCTTT. Translating it yields CASSLRVDTEAFF.

Only a few counts were recorded for this clone. V is TRBV4-2 and J is TRBJ2-5; maybe TRBD1 (5 bases). The CDR3 consists of 13 residues. Deletions cut 4 bases from V and 5 bases from J, with 11 bases between. Germline CDR1 reads LGHNA; CDR2 reads YNFKEQ. The CDR3 nucleotides read TGTGCCAGCAGCCGTTCCCCAGGGGAGACCCAGTACTTC. Amino acids: CASSRSPGETQYF.

This clone was counted a few times. V usage is TRBV30 and J usage is TRBJ1-2; D unclear. Trimming took off 0 bases at V and 10 bases at J, with 9 bases between the two ends. Germline V gene data show CDR1 as GTSNPN and CDR2 as SVGIG (reference sequence). This CDR3 comprises 11 residues. DNA for the CDR3: TGTGCCTGGAGTGTAATCGGGGACTACACCTTC. Amino acids: CAWSVIGDYTF.

Here the CDR3 DNA reads TGTGCCAGCAGCTTAGGACTAGCTCTCCGATACAATGAGCAGTTCTTC. Its protein product is CASSLGLALRYNEQFF. This chain uses TRBV7-9 with TRBJ2-1, with TRBD2 matching over 7 bases. Trimming at V came to 1 base and at J to 4 bases, leaving 7 bases not matched to a gene. The CDR3 is 16 residues long. The V gene's germline CDR1 is SEHNR and CDR2 FQNEAQ (reference sequence).

The chain combines TRBV6-5 with TRBJ2-5, with D hard to call. The germline gives CDR1 MNHEY, CDR2 SVGAGI. V lost 2 bases, J lost 5 bases, and 9 bases lay in between. This CDR3 contains 13 residues. The DNA of the CDR3 is TGTGCCAGCAGTTACACCCTATGGGAGACCCAGTACTTC. Its translation is CASSYTLWETQYF.

CDR3 region: CSVEEDRGKVTGELFF. The CDR3, as DNA: TGCAGCGTTGAAGAGGACAGGGGGAAGGTCACCGGGGAGCTGTTTTTT. The chain has TRBV29-1 and TRBJ2-2; 10 bases agree with TRBD1. J gave up 4 bases and V 0 bases, and 5 bases lay outside the gene matches. Germline V gene lookup returns CDR1 SQVTM and CDR2 ANQGSEA. This CDR3 has 16 amino acids.

CDR3 protein: CASINPGGYYGYTF. The DNA for the CDR3 is TGCGCCAGCATAAACCCTGGAGGCTACTATGGCTACACCTTC. The rearrangement links TRBV23-1 to TRBJ1-2; D gene uncertain. TRBV23-1 qualifies as an ORF whose function is uncertain. This CDR3 comprises 14 residues. The V end lost 7 bases, the J end lost 3 bases, and 15 bases lay between the germline ends.

The CDR3 bases are TGTGCCAGCAGCTTGGAGGGGCTTCCAGATACGCAGTATTTT. It yields the protein CASSLEGLPDTQYF. The rearrangement links TRBV5-4 to TRBJ2-3, with D possibly matching TRBD1 (5 bases). The CDR3 spans 14 residues. Trimming pared 0 bases from V and 4 bases from J, leaving 9 bases between. Germline-derived CDR1 and CDR2 are SGHNT and YYREEE (reference sequence). Full variable domain (outside the CDR3, taken from reference TRBV5-4 and TRBJ2-3): ETGVTQSPTHLIKTRGQQVTLRCSSQSGHNTVSWYQQALGQGPQFIFQYYREEENGRGNFPPRFSGLQFPNYSSELNVNALELDDSALYLCASSLEGLPDTQYFGPGTRLTVL.

The V and J genes are TRBV6-6 and TRBJ1-5; TRBD1 matches 10 bases. This CDR3 spans 13 amino acids. Germline CDR1 and CDR2: MNHNY and SVGAGI (reference sequence). The trim removed 5 bases at V and 7 bases at J, leaving 2 bases unmatched. The DNA of the CDR3 is TGTGCCAGCAGTAAGGACAGGGGGCAGCCCCAGCATTTT. Translating it yields CASSKDRGQPQHF.

This clone was found a few times. The V call is TRBV21-1, the J call TRBJ2-7; the table's D call, TRBD2, has no DNA check behind it. TRBV21-1 is described as a pseudogene. This CDR3 region has 16 residues. The CDR3 region is CASSKLRLAGGHEQYF. CDR3 sequence (DNA): TGTGCCAGCAGCAAACTTAGACTAGCGGGGGGCCACGAGCAGTACTTC.

The chain carries TRBV9 and TRBJ2-7; 10 bases match TRBD1. The CDR3 spans 15 residues. V lost 4 bases and J lost 4; bases outside the gene matches: 8. Germline CDR1 and CDR2: SGDLS and YYNGEE. The CDR3 loop is CASSISDRGGYEQYF. The DNA of the CDR3 is TGTGCCAGCAGCATTTCGGACAGGGGGGGATACGAGCAGTACTTC.

The rearrangement joins TRBV9 to TRBJ2-5; possibly TRBD2 for D (5 bases). This CDR3 has 15 amino acids. Germline CDR1 SGDLS, CDR2 YYNGEE. With 3 bases removed from V and 2 bases from J, the gap between germline ends came to 14 bases. CDR3 region: CASSAPPPGQETQYF. The CDR3, as DNA: TGTGCCAGCAGCGCCCCACCTCCGGGGCAAGAGACCCAGTACTTC.

The chain couples TRBV28 to TRBJ1-1, with 7 bases lining up with TRBD1. The CDR3 covers 17 residues. V shed 2 bases, J shed 6 bases, and the junction held 15 bases outside the gene matches. Germline CDR1 reads MDHEN; CDR2 reads SYDVKM. The CDR3 nucleotides are TGTGCCAGCAGTTTAACTAGAGGGGCAGGGGGGTACGCTGAAGCTTTCTTT. Protein product: CASSLTRGAGGYAEAFF.

V gene TRBV25-1 combines with J gene TRBJ2-5; a weak D match, TRBD1 (8 bases). This CDR3 has 14 residues. Trimming shortened V by 7 bases and J by 1 base, and 13 bases separated the two germline ends. Looked up from germline, CDR1 is MGHDK and CDR2 is SYGVNS. CDR3 protein: CASKHRGGQETQYF. Written as DNA, the CDR3 is TGTGCCAGCAAACACAGGGGGGGCCAAGAGACCCAGTACTTC.

The chain joins TRBV19 to TRBJ2-2, with D possibly matching TRBD1 (5 bases). The CDR3 runs 15 residues. The germline V gene encodes CDR1 LNHDA and CDR2 SQIVND (reference sequence). V lost 3 bases and J 0 bases, leaving 8 bases between the germline ends. The CDR3 protein is CASSMKGTNTGELFF. The CDR3 DNA follows: TGTGCCAGTAGTATGAAGGGGACGAACACCGGGGAGCTGTTTTTT. Full variable domain (missing parts from reference TRBV19 and TRBJ2-2): DGGITQSPKYLFRKEGQNVTLSCEQNLNHDAMYWYRQDPGQGLRLIYYSQIVNDFQKGDIAEGYSVSREKKESFPLTVTSAQKNPTAFYLCASSMKGTNTGELFFGEGSRLTVL.

The rearrangement uses TRBV7-3 and TRBJ1-5, with TRBD1 matching over 7 bases. Per germline, CDR1 SGHTA and CDR2 FQGTGA. Germline trimming cut 5 bases from V and 4 bases from J; bases unmatched to any gene: 20. This CDR3 contains 19 residues. CDR3 sequence reads: CASSPQKGQEDWCNQPQHF. The CDR3 DNA is TGTGCCAGCAGCCCCCAAAAAGGACAGGAGGATTGGTGTAATCAGCCCCAGCATTTT.

The V gene is TRBV9, the J gene TRBJ1-2; D is perhaps TRBD1 (6 bases). Trimming took 5 bases from V and 6 from J, leaving 11 bases between them. The CDR3 sequence is 12 residues long. CDR1 is SGDLS, CDR2 YYNGEE, per germline. The CDR3 here is CASRGGANGYTF. CDR3 nucleotides: TGTGCCAGCAGGGGGGGGGCGAATGGCTACACCTTC. The whole variable domain, filled in from reference TRBV9 and TRBJ1-2, reads DSGVTQTPKHLITATGQRVTLRCSPRSGDLSVYWYQQSLDQGLQFLIQYYNGEERAKGNILERFSAQQFPDLHSELNLSSLELGDSALYFCASRGGANGYTFGSGTRLTVV.

The V call is TRBV9, the J call TRBJ2-3; 8 nucleotides align to TRBD2. J gave up 0 bases and V 4 bases, and 4 bases lay outside the gene matches. This CDR3 is 15 amino acids long. Germline CDR1 reads SGDLS; CDR2 reads YYNGEE. CDR3 sequence reads: CASSPGGGSTDTQYF. The CDR3 DNA sequence: TGTGCCAGCAGCCCGGGGGGGGGCAGCACAGATACGCAGTATTTT.

Points on this clone: This same CDR3 is encoded by further DNA sequences in the sample. The genes are TRBV5-1 and TRBJ2-2; D perhaps matches TRBD1 (5 bases). This CDR3 has 14 amino acids. Germline values: CDR1 SGHRS, CDR2 YFSETQ. V shed 0 bases and J shed 7 bases, with 10 bases lying between them. The CDR3 DNA reads as TGCGCCAGCAGCTTGGATCCCCAGGGCGGGGAGCTGTTTTTT. This translates into CASSLDPQGGELFF.

This chain joins TRBV11-3 and TRBJ2-1; D is perhaps TRBD1 (6 bases). Looked up from germline, CDR1 is SGHNT and CDR2 is YENEEA. CDR3 length: 15 residues. V was trimmed by 4 bases and J by 4 bases, leaving 14 bases between them. The CDR3 sequence is CASSSRDGQYNEQFF. Written as DNA, the CDR3 is TGTGCCAGCAGCTCTAGGGATGGACAGTACAATGAGCAGTTCTTC. Full variable domain (rest looked up from reference TRBV11-3 and TRBJ2-1): EAGVVQSPRYKIIEKKQPVAFWCNPISGHNTLYWYLQNLGQGPELLIRYENEEAVDDSQLPKDRFSAERLKGVDSTLKIQPAELGDSAVYLCASSSRDGQYNEQFFGPGTRLTVL.

The rearrangement uses TRBV30 and TRBJ2-1, with TRBD1 as a possible D gene (6 bases). This CDR3 has 14 amino acids. Trimming removed 2 bases at V and 10 bases at J, with 18 bases between. Germline CDR1 GTSNPN, CDR2 SVGIG (reference sequence). The CDR3 DNA reads TGTGCCTGGAGTCGGGGCAGGGGCGCGGAAGAGCAGTTCTTC. It translates to CAWSRGRGAEEQFF.

This clone was seen just once. The genes are TRBV5-1 and TRBJ2-7; D remains ambiguous. The V gene lost 0 bases and the J gene lost 6 bases, with 19 bases spanning the gap. The germline CDR1 and CDR2 sequences are SGHRS and YFSETQ. The CDR3 is 16 amino acids. The CDR3 here is CASSLDGIAARVEQYF. As DNA, the CDR3 is TGCGCCAGCAGCTTGGACGGAATAGCCGCCCGGGTCGAGCAGTACTTC.